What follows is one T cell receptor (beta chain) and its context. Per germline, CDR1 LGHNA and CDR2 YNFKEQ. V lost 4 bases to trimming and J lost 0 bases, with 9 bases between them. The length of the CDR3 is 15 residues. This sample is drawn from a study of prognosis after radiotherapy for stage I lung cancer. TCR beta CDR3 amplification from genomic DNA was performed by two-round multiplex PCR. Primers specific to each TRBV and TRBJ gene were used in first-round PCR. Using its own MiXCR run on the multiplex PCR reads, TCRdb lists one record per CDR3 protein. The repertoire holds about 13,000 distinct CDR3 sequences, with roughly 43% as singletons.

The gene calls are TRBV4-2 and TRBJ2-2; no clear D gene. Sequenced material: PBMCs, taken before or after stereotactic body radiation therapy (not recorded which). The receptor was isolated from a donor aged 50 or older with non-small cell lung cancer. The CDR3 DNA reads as TGTGCCAGCAGCCCTGTTAAAGCGAACACCGGGGAGCTGTTTTTT. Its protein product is CASSPVKANTGELFF.